A single sample is the source of the 18 T cell receptor beta chains below, sequenced in a study of cytomegalovirus exposure and HLA in healthy donors. 60 Vbeta and 13 Jbeta primers were used in PCR. Some clones are missing from TCRdb's copy, which holds only in-frame ones; the method was immunoSEQ multiplex PCR. The sample comprises 150,000 to 200,000 clones, roughly 88% of which are singletons, and approximately 8.5% rests with the top ten. Specimen: PBMCs. The origin of the receptors is a man aged 18 to 29 in good health and CMV-seropositive.

The chain is built from TRBV7-9 and TRBJ2-7; TRBD1 might be the D (5 bases). The CDR3 has 14 amino acids. The V gene lost 5 bases and the J gene lost 2 bases, with 13 bases spanning the gap. Germline V gene data show CDR1 as SEHNR and CDR2 as FQNEAQ (reference sequence). This CDR3 is CASSPPIRAYEQYF. The CDR3 DNA sequence: TGTGCCAGCAGCCCACCGATCAGGGCCTACGAGCAGTACTTC.

The V and J genes are TRBV6-1 and TRBJ2-1, with TRBD1 matching 8 bases. The CDR3 runs to 14 residues. Germline V gene lookup returns CDR1 MNHNS and CDR2 SASEGT. The V segment lost 4 bases and the J segment 6 bases; nucleotides outside the gene matches: 5. The CDR3 loop is CASSAGTGSNEQFF. CDR3 DNA: TGTGCCAGCAGTGCTGGGACAGGCAGCAATGAGCAGTTCTTC.

V gene TRBV15 combines with J gene TRBJ2-5; no firm D call. V lost 0 bases and J lost 5, with 7 bases in between. Per germline, CDR1 LNHNV and CDR2 YYDKDF (reference sequence). The CDR3 has 13 amino acids. CDR3 DNA sequence: TGTGCCACCAGCAGAGATCTAGTTGAGACCCAGTACTTC. Protein product: CATSRDLVETQYF.

This rearrangement joins TRBV6-5 to TRBJ2-3; TRBD2 matches at 10 bases. This CDR3 spans 14 amino acids. Trimming cost V 5 bases and J 2 bases; bases outside gene matches: 1. Germline lookup yields CDR1 MNHEY and CDR2 SVGAGI. The CDR3 protein is CASSSGGATDTQYF. The CDR3 nucleotides are TGTGCCAGCAGTAGCGGGGGGGCCACAGATACGCAGTATTTT.

The rearrangement uses TRBV7-3 and TRBJ2-5; 7 bases map to TRBD1. The germline CDR1 and CDR2 sequences are SGHTA and FQGTGA. CDR3 size: 14 residues. The trim removed 4 bases at V and 5 bases at J, leaving 7 bases unmatched. The CDR3 region has the DNA TGTGCCAGCAGCTCCGGGACAGCGTATGAGACCCAGTACTTC. This encodes CASSSGTAYETQYF.

The V gene is TRBV5-1, the J gene TRBJ2-1; 13 bases align to TRBD2. Unmatched junction bases numbered 1, after V lost 2 bases and J lost 2 bases. CDR1 is SGHRS and CDR2 is YFSETQ in the germline V gene. The CDR3 loop spans 16 amino acids. CDR3 sequence: CASSFGLAGAYNEQFF. The CDR3 region has the DNA TGCGCCAGCAGCTTCGGACTAGCGGGGGCCTACAATGAGCAGTTCTTC.

The gene calls are TRBV6-1 and TRBJ2-3; no clear D. Germline CDR1 reads MNHNS; CDR2 reads SASEGT. The CDR3 covers 13 residues. Deletions cut 8 bases from V and 3 bases from J, with 12 bases between. The CDR3 reads CASSIVLTDTQYF. CDR3 bases: TGTGCCAGCTCCATAGTCTTGACAGATACGCAGTATTTT.

This chain uses TRBV4-3 with TRBJ2-7; D possibly corresponds to TRBD1 (6 bases). The CDR3 runs 14 residues. CDR1 is LGHNA, CDR2 YSLEER, per germline. Trimming removed 2 bases from V and 7 bases from J, with 15 bases in between. Written as DNA, the CDR3 is TGCGCCAGCAGCCAACGGAACAGGGTTAGAGAGCAGTACTTC. Protein sequence: CASSQRNRVREQYF.

This clone was detected only once. The chain is built from TRBV6-1 and TRBJ2-7, with D possibly matching TRBD1 (6 bases). This CDR3 region has 16 residues. With 3 bases removed from V and 2 bases from J, the gap between germline ends came to 17 bases. Per germline, CDR1 MNHNS and CDR2 SASEGT. The CDR3 DNA is TGTGCCAGCAGTGACCCAGGGACACGAGCTACCTACGAGCAGTACTTC. Encoded protein: CASSDPGTRATYEQYF.

V is TRBV27 and J is TRBJ1-6, with D tentatively TRBD1 (5 bases). Trimming took off 0 bases at V and 6 bases at J, with 9 bases between the two ends. The CDR3 is 15 amino acids. CDR1 MNHEY and CDR2 SMNVEV come from the germline V gene (reference sequence). This CDR3 is CASSLSSGGNSPLHF. The CDR3 DNA follows: TGTGCCAGCAGTTTATCGTCGGGGGGTAATTCACCCCTCCACTTT.

This clone has more than one count but fewer than ten. The chain carries TRBV5-6 and TRBJ1-2; D is undetermined. This CDR3 is built from 16 residues. Trimming removed 4 bases at V and 5 bases at J, with 21 bases between. The germline CDR1 and CDR2 sequences are SGHDT and YYEEEE. CDR3 protein: CASSPSGAQRRYGYTF. The DNA of the CDR3 is TGTGCCAGCAGCCCTTCAGGTGCGCAGAGAAGATATGGCTACACCTTC.

This rearrangement joins TRBV4-3 to TRBJ2-7, with D possibly matching TRBD1 (6 bases). This CDR3 is built from 15 residues. Trimming cost V 0 bases and J 1 base, with 10 bases left between them. CDR1 and CDR2 (germline): LGHNA, YSLEER. CDR3 DNA sequence: TGCGCCAGCAGCCAAGACAGGGGTGGTTCCTACGAGCAGTACTTC. As protein: CASSQDRGGSYEQYF.

The chain couples TRBV27 to TRBJ2-7; 7 bases line up with TRBD1. This CDR3 has 16 residues. J was trimmed by 3 bases and V by 4 bases; bases with no gene match: 12. Germline V gene data show CDR1 as MNHEY and CDR2 as SMNVEV (reference sequence). The CDR3 DNA sequence: TGTGCCAGCAGTTACGGCACCGGGACAGTCTACTACGAGCAGTACTTC. It specifies CASSYGTGTVYYEQYF.

In its sample, this clone was seen once. The chain recombines TRBV30 with TRBJ2-7; 9 nucleotides line up with TRBD2. CDR1 is GTSNPN, CDR2 SVGIG, per germline (reference sequence). There are 13 residues in the CDR3. With V trimmed by 3 bases and J by 6 bases, 6 bases remained unmatched. The CDR3: CAWSRGGGVEQYF. The CDR3 DNA reads TGTGCCTGGAGCCGGGGCGGGGGGGTCGAGCAGTACTTC.

CDR3 residues: CASLYGYTF. The CDR3 DNA reads as TGTGCCAGCTTATATGGCTACACCTTC. This chain links TRBV27 with TRBJ1-2; D is unclear. The ends were cut back, 8 bases at V and 5 bases at J, with 3 bases in the middle. Looked up from germline, CDR1 is MNHEY and CDR2 is SMNVEV (reference sequence). CDR3 length: 9 amino acids.

This chain uses TRBV25-1 with TRBJ2-1; the match to TRBD1 covers 9 bases. The CDR3 runs to 13 residues. Trimming took 7 bases from V and 5 from J; bases not matched to a gene: 3. Germline V gene lookup returns CDR1 MGHDK and CDR2 SYGVNS. The CDR3 nucleotides are TGTGCCAGCAAACAGGGGGCGGACAATGAGCAGTTCTTC. Translating it yields CASKQGADNEQFF.

The chain couples TRBV14 to TRBJ1-4; the match to TRBD1 covers 7 bases. CDR3 length: 16 amino acids. The junction had 5 bases not matched to a gene; V was cut back by 4 bases and J by 0 bases. CDR1 and CDR2 (germline): SGHDN, FVKESK. In nucleotides, the CDR3 is TGTGCCAGCAGCCCCTGGGACAGAGCAACTAATGAAAAACTGTTTTTT. Its protein product is CASSPWDRATNEKLFF.

This clone appeared a single time. This chain links TRBV30 with TRBJ1-4; 10 nucleotides match TRBD1. Germline V lookup: CDR1 GTSNPN, CDR2 SVGIG (reference sequence). This CDR3 has 15 amino acids. The V segment lost 0 bases and the J segment 8 bases; nucleotides outside the gene matches: 6. The CDR3 DNA is TGTGCCTGGAGTGTACAGGACAGGGGGGGGGAAAAACTGTTTTTT. It encodes CAWSVQDRGGEKLFF.